The next 14 T cell receptor beta chains were all read from a single sample in a study of metastatic and nonmetastatic thyroid tumors. With MiXCR, TCRdb called clones anew from the PCR reads. Counted here are roughly 63,000 clones, under 20% occurring once; the ten biggest clones make up roughly 10%. Thyroid surgery was performed in patients who had received no treatment beforehand. Sequenced material: blood. The receptors were sampled from a male donor with papillary thyroid cancer or a benign thyroid nodule (not recorded which). Some clones in this sample may be carry-over from other donors' samples.

This clone was seen only a few times. One base away lies a much larger clone, so this may be a sequencing read error. The chain links TRBV10-1 to TRBJ2-2; D call uncertain. This CDR3 region has 12 residues. V shed 8 bases and J shed 1 base, with 5 bases lying between them. Germline values: CDR1 WNHNN, CDR2 SYGVQD (reference sequence). The CDR3 region has the DNA TGCGCCAGCCATCTGAACACCGGGGAGCTGTTTTTT. Translation gives CASHLNTGELFF.

This clone was detected ten times or more. Additional DNA sequences in this sample encode the identical CDR3. The J gene is TRBJ2-1, the V gene TRBV20-1; TRBD1 agrees at 8 bases. The CDR3 is 13 residues long. Trimming at V came to 6 bases and at J to 5 bases, leaving 6 bases not matched to a gene. Germline CDR1 is DFQATT and CDR2 is SNEGSKA (reference sequence). The CDR3 nucleotides read TGCAGTGCAGATGGACAGGGTAACAATGAGCAGTTCTTC. This translates into CSADGQGNNEQFF.

The sample holds a few counts of this clone. The V and J genes are TRBV5-5 and TRBJ2-6; D remains unclear. Trimming pared 0 bases from V and 3 bases from J, leaving 4 bases between. Germline CDR1 and CDR2: SGHKS and YYEKEE (reference sequence). The CDR3 runs 14 residues. The CDR3 DNA follows: TGTGCCAGCAGCTTGGTTGTTGGGGCCAACGTCCTGACTTTC. It yields the protein CASSLVVGANVLTF.

Comment on this clone: The conserved phenylalanine or tryptophan normally closing the CDR3 is absent here, so this likely arose from a read error. The chain carries TRBV20-1 and TRBJ2-5; unclear D gene. The V and J ends lost 4 bases and 2 bases respectively, with 8 bases between them. The CDR3 spans 12 residues. Germline values: CDR1 DFQATT, CDR2 SNEGSKA (reference sequence). CDR3 loop: CSANGKQETQYS. CDR3 DNA sequence: TGCAGTGCTAATGGAAAACAAGAGACCCAGTACTCC.

This clone was counted ten times or more. A clone one base away is much larger, so this may be a read error. The chain recombines TRBV28 with TRBJ1-5; D ambiguous. This CDR3 comprises 16 residues. The germline gives CDR1 MDHEN, CDR2 SYDVKM. Between the trimmed V and J ends, which lost 3 bases and 3 bases, there was a span of 15 bases. CDR3 coding DNA: TGTGCCAGCAGTTTTGGCAGTCTAAATAACAATCAGCCCCAGCATTTT. Its translation: CASSFGSLNNNQPQHF. The full variable domain, completed using reference TRBV28 and TRBJ1-5, is DVKVTQSSRYLVKRTGEKVFLECVQDMDHENMFWYRQDPGLGLRLIYFSYDVKMKEKGDIPEGYSVSREKKERFSLILESASTNQTSMYLCASSFGSLNNNQPQHFGDGTRLSIL.

This rearrangement joins TRBV27 to TRBJ1-5, with TRBD1 matching 7 bases. The DNA matches TRBJ2-3 better at its end, which makes the J call doubtful. This CDR3 comprises 16 residues. Germline V gene data show CDR1 as MNHEY and CDR2 as SMNVEV (reference sequence). The CDR3 loop is CASSQFMHRGNQPQYF. The CDR3 region has the DNA TGTGCCAGCAGTCAATTTATGCACAGGGGCAATCAGCCCCAGTATTTT.

This clone occurred a few times. The V gene is TRBV12-3 or TRBV12-4, the J gene TRBJ2-2, with a possible D match to TRBD1 (5 bases). CDR3 length: 16 amino acids. Trimming stripped 8 bases from V and 1 base from J, with 17 bases between. The CDR3 is CASSKAGQMNTGELFF. DNA for the CDR3: TGTGCCAGCTCCAAGGCCGGACAAATGAACACCGGGGAGCTGTTTTTT.

This clone appeared many times. V gene TRBV11-2 combines with J gene TRBJ2-3; D remains unclear. This CDR3 has 13 residues. V was shortened by 8 bases and J by 3 bases, with 12 bases between the two germline ends. CDR1 and CDR2 (germline): SGHAT, FQNNGV. The CDR3 sequence is CASQERVTDTQYF. In DNA form, the CDR3 reads TGTGCCAGCCAGGAAAGGGTGACAGATACGCAGTATTTT.

This clone was seen only a few times. V and J are TRBV18 and TRBJ2-1, with 12 bases that match TRBD2. CDR1 is KGHSH and CDR2 is LQKENI in the germline V gene. The ends lost 4 bases at V and 4 bases at J; junction bases unmatched: 17. The CDR3 runs 20 residues. CDR3 bases: TGTGCCAGCTCACTCCCCGCTTCACTAGCGGGAGGAGAGGCTTACAATGAGCAGTTCTTC. Translation: CASSLPASLAGGEAYNEQFF.

The CDR3 here is CASIGGQGARSGYTF. The CDR3, as DNA: TGTGCCAGCATCGGCGGGCAGGGGGCGCGAAGTGGCTACACCTTC. The chain joins TRBV6-1 to TRBJ1-2; TRBD1 matches 8 bases. CDR3 size: 15 residues. Germline CDR1 and CDR2: MNHNS and SASEGT. The trim removed 7 bases at V and 7 bases at J, leaving 14 bases unmatched.

J is TRBJ1-3 and V is TRBV28, with 9 bases identical to TRBD1. Germline values: CDR1 MDHEN, CDR2 SYDVKM. V lost 6 bases to trimming and J lost 2 bases; unmatched junction nucleotides: 2. The CDR3 extends over 14 amino acids. CDR3 in DNA: TGTGCCAGCAGACAGGGGGCGCCTGGAAACACCATATATTTT. Translation: CASRQGAPGNTIYF. Full variable domain (rest looked up from reference TRBV28 and TRBJ1-3): DVKVTQSSRYLVKRTGEKVFLECVQDMDHENMFWYRQDPGLGLRLIYFSYDVKMKEKGDIPEGYSVSREKKERFSLILESASTNQTSMYLCASRQGAPGNTIYFGEGSWLTVV.

The table lists this clone with many counts. The chain uses TRBV7-9 and TRBJ1-6; D call uncertain. The germline V gene has CDR1 SEHNR and CDR2 FQNEAQ (reference sequence). V lost 1 base, J lost 5 bases, and 6 bases lay in between. The CDR3 spans 14 residues. The CDR3 is CASSLVGNNSPLHF. The CDR3 region has the DNA TGTGCCAGCAGCTTAGTGGGGAATAATTCACCCCTCCACTTT.

This clone was seen ten or more times. The rearrangement uses TRBV14 and TRBJ1-4; D gene unclear. Germline loops: CDR1 SGHDN, CDR2 FVKESK. Between the trimmed V and J ends, which lost 4 bases and 5 bases, there was a span of 14 bases. The CDR3 has 15 amino acids. CDR3 in DNA: TGTGCCAGCAGCCCCCGGGTAGAGAGGAATGAAAAACTGTTTTTT. Translated: CASSPRVERNEKLFF.

Notes on this clone: A much larger clone sits a single nucleotide away, making a read error possible. This chain uses TRBV5-5 with TRBJ1-1, with D possibly matching TRBD1 (6 bases). The germline gives CDR1 SGHKS, CDR2 YYEKEE (reference sequence). Trimming shortened V by 0 bases and J by 4 bases, and 10 bases separated the two germline ends. The CDR3 has 14 residues. The CDR3 loop is CASSLGGLFTEAFF. The CDR3 DNA is TGTGCCAGCAGCTTGGGGGGGCTGTTCACTGAAGCTTTCTTT.